This TCR beta chain was captured in a study of early T cells in non-severe SARS-CoV-2 infection. Germline assignment: CDR1 MDHEN and CDR2 SYDVKM. The germline V and J ends were trimmed by 5 bases and 4 bases, with 10 bases remaining between them. There are 13 residues in the CDR3. TCRdb redid the calling of the 5' RACE reads with MiXCR, one entry per CDR3 protein. This table holds roughly 88,000 distinct CDR3 sequences, about 15% found once. V gene TRBV28 combines with J gene TRBJ2-3, with D tentatively TRBD1 or TRBD2 (5 bases each). Sequences were obtained from whole blood. The receptor's source is an adult who was a healthcare worker with PCR-confirmed SARS-CoV-2 infection or an uninfected control (not recorded which). The DNA for the CDR3 is TGTGCCAGCAGTCCCGGGACGCCAGATACGCAGTATTTT. Its translation: CASSPGTPDTQYF.